The entry that follows covers one TCR beta chain sequence. What it binds is unknown. The data were obtained in a study of OX40 agonist ivuxolimab in advanced cancers. With V trimmed by 9 bases and J by 6 bases, 8 bases remained unmatched. This CDR3 comprises 13 residues. Germline V CDR1 and CDR2: MNHNS, SASEGT. Study-wide points: Among T cells, CD8+ cells averaged more expanded clones than CD4+ cells.

The assay was immunoSEQ multiplex PCR, and TCRdb's table has in-frame clones only and misses some. The sample includes about 64,000 clones, 88% of them seen just once. The chain uses TRBV6-1 and TRBJ2-7; 10 bases line up with TRBD2. Sample: CD4+ or CD8+ T cells sorted from blood, taken in a trial of the OX40 agonist ivuxolimab. This sequence was found in an adult with an advanced solid tumor such as melanoma, head and neck, liver or kidney cancer. In DNA, the CDR3 is TGTGCCAGACGGACTAGCGGCCCGAGCGAGCAGTACTTC. Protein product: CARRTSGPSEQYF.